The 26 T cell receptor beta chains given below trace back to one sample, sequenced in a study of blood T cells in healthy people across ages. Together with a sample-barcoded 5' primer, a J-beta primer mix was included in a second PCR lasting roughly 6 to 12 cycles. TCRdb re-called the 5' RACE reads with MiXCR, one entry per CDR3 protein. The sample shows fewer than 1.5 million distinct CDR3 sequences, about 43% of them seen only once. Material for sequencing was blood. Every receptor here comes from a woman under 30 in good health.

This clonotype was seen a handful of times. CDR3 loop: CASSSDRGPEAFF. The CDR3 DNA follows: TGCGCCAGCAGCTCGGACAGGGGACCTGAAGCTTTCTTT. The gene calls are TRBV5-1 and TRBJ1-1; TRBD1 aligns across 9 bases. CDR1 SGHRS and CDR2 YFSETQ come from the germline V gene. The CDR3 loop spans 13 amino acids. Unmatched junction bases numbered 3, after V lost 3 bases and J lost 6 bases. The full variable domain, rest sourced from reference TRBV5-1 and TRBJ1-1, is KAGVTQTPRYLIKTRGQQVTLSCSPISGHRSVSWYQQTPGQGLQFLFEYFSETQRNKGNFPGRFSGRQFSNSRSEMNVSTLELGDSALYLCASSSDRGPEAFFGQGTRLTVV.

This clonotype was found a few times. The chain uses TRBV7-8 and TRBJ2-1; D possibly uses TRBD1 or TRBD2 (5 bases each). Germline V CDR1 and CDR2: SGHVS, FQNEAQ. Trimming left V 5 bases short and J 13 bases short, with 27 bases between. This CDR3 comprises 16 residues. CDR3 nucleotides: TGTGCCAGCAGCCGTCCCTTAGTAGGGGACGGAGAGACCCAGTTCTTC. Its translation: CASSRPLVGDGETQFF.

This chain uses TRBV6-6 with TRBJ1-4, with 10 bases that match TRBD1. This CDR3 is 16 amino acids long. The V gene end was trimmed by 7 bases and the J gene end by 0 bases; junction bases not matched to a gene: 5. In germline, CDR1 is MNHNY, CDR2 SVGAGI (reference sequence). DNA for the CDR3: TGTGCCAGCACCAAAGGACAGGGGGCAACTAATGAAAAACTGTTTTTT. Protein product: CASTKGQGATNEKLFF.

A few counts support this clonotype. The genes are TRBV5-1 and TRBJ2-1; D may be TRBD1 or TRBD2 (5 bases each). This CDR3 spans 17 amino acids. CDR1 and CDR2 from the germline V gene are SGHRS and YFSETQ. V dropped 0 bases and J dropped 4 bases, with 17 bases sitting between them. The CDR3 is CASSLVEGVRGYNEQFF. CDR3 bases: TGCGCCAGCAGCTTGGTCGAGGGAGTAAGGGGTTACAATGAGCAGTTCTTC.

The chain employs TRBV3-1 and TRBJ1-4, with D maybe TRBD1 (5 bases). The CDR3 has 16 residues. The germline V and J ends were trimmed by 4 bases and 0 bases, with 12 bases remaining between them. Germline loops: CDR1 LGHDT, CDR2 YNNKEL (reference sequence). The CDR3 sequence: CASSPGGRATNEKLFF. The CDR3 nucleotides are TGTGCCAGCAGCCCTGGGGGTAGAGCAACTAATGAAAAACTGTTTTTT.

The J gene is TRBJ2-7, the V gene TRBV20-1; D possibly corresponds to TRBD2 (5 bases). This CDR3 comprises 15 residues. V was shortened by 6 bases and J by 3 bases, with 21 bases between the two germline ends. CDR1 is DFQATT and CDR2 is SNEGSKA in the germline V gene (reference sequence). The CDR3: CSAPRGGVGFYEQYF. The CDR3 coding sequence is TGCAGTGCCCCCCGCGGAGGTGTGGGCTTCTACGAGCAGTACTTC.

In this sample, this clonotype turned up a few times. The chain links TRBV25-1 to TRBJ1-2, with 7 bases that match TRBD1. The CDR3 consists of 16 residues. Germline lookup yields CDR1 MGHDK and CDR2 SYGVNS. Trimming removed 1 base from V and 3 bases from J; junction bases left unmatched: 8. Here the CDR3 reads CASSESGRGWDYGYTF. CDR3 bases: TGTGCCAGCAGTGAATCCGGCAGGGGGTGGGACTATGGCTACACCTTC.

V and J are TRBV3-1 and TRBJ2-7, with 7 nucleotides matching TRBD1. V lost 0 bases to trimming and J lost 0 bases; unmatched junction nucleotides: 2. The CDR3 consists of 15 residues. Per the germline V gene, CDR1 is LGHDT and CDR2 is YNNKEL (reference sequence). CDR3 loop: CASSQEWTGSYEQYF. The CDR3, as DNA: TGTGCCAGCAGCCAAGAATGGACAGGCTCCTACGAGCAGTACTTC.

The chain has TRBV7-2 and TRBJ1-5, with D uncertain. The germline V and J ends were trimmed by 5 bases and 6 bases, with 11 bases remaining between them. Germline lookup yields CDR1 SGHTA and CDR2 FQGNSA. CDR3 size: 13 residues. In DNA, the CDR3 is TGTGCCAGCAGCGTGGACCCATTTCAGCCCCAGCATTTT. It specifies CASSVDPFQPQHF.

J is TRBJ1-5 and V is TRBV6-1; no definite D call. Trimming removed 11 bases at V and 7 bases at J, with 18 bases between. This CDR3 comprises 13 residues. Germline CDR1 and CDR2: MNHNS and SASEGT. CDR3 nucleotide sequence: TGTGCCGTCCGGGAGACGAGAATCCAGCCCCAGCATTTT. Translating it yields CAVRETRIQPQHF.

This clonotype was seen a handful of times. V usage is TRBV7-9 and J usage is TRBJ2-7; D gene ambiguous. Looked up from germline, CDR1 is SEHNR and CDR2 is FQNEAQ (reference sequence). Trimming pared 0 bases from V and 4 bases from J, leaving 7 bases between. The CDR3 covers 13 residues. In DNA form, the CDR3 reads TGTGCCAGCAGCTTAGCCCCAGTATACGAGCAGTACTTC. It specifies CASSLAPVYEQYF. Looking up the rest from reference TRBV7-9 and TRBJ2-7 gives the full variable domain: DTGVSQNPRHKITKRGQNVTFRCDPISEHNRLYWYRQTLGQGPEFLTYFQNEAQLEKSRLLSDRFSAERPKGSFSTLEIQRTEQGDSAMYLCASSLAPVYEQYFGPGTRLTVT.

The chain uses TRBV7-2 and TRBJ2-3; 10 positions agree with TRBD2. The germline CDR1 and CDR2 sequences are SGHTA and FQGNSA. The J segment lost 5 bases and the V segment lost 6 bases, leaving 11 bases of the junction unmatched. This CDR3 contains 16 residues. CDR3 protein: CASRPAGGAVGDTQYF. The CDR3 DNA follows: TGTGCCAGCAGACCAGCGGGAGGGGCAGTAGGAGATACGCAGTATTTT.

The DNA for the CDR3 is TGTGCCACCAGCAGGCTTAAGAGCTCTGGGGCCAACGTCCTGACTTTC. Its protein is CATSRLKSSGANVLTF. J is TRBJ2-6 and V is TRBV15; D is undetermined. The V end lost 3 bases, the J end lost 0 bases, and 9 bases lay between the germline ends. The CDR3 spans 16 residues. Germline CDR1 reads LNHNV; CDR2 reads YYDKDF (reference sequence).

This CDR3 is CASSPRGGVETQYF. The CDR3 DNA is TGTGCCAGCAGTCCCCGCGGAGGGGTAGAGACCCAGTACTTC. V usage is TRBV28 and J usage is TRBJ2-5, with a possible D match to TRBD2 (6 bases). The CDR3 length is 14 residues. Germline-derived CDR1 and CDR2 are MDHEN and SYDVKM. The germline V and J ends were trimmed by 5 bases and 4 bases, with 14 bases remaining between them. Full variable domain (remainder filled in from reference TRBV28 and TRBJ2-5): DVKVTQSSRYLVKRTGEKVFLECVQDMDHENMFWYRQDPGLGLRLIYFSYDVKMKEKGDIPEGYSVSREKKERFSLILESASTNQTSMYLCASSPRGGVETQYFGPGTRLLVL.

The rearrangement joins TRBV6-1 to TRBJ2-1; 7 bases line up with TRBD2. The germline gives CDR1 MNHNS, CDR2 SASEGT. This CDR3 is built from 17 residues. Trimming took 6 bases from V and 1 from J; bases not matched to a gene: 12. The CDR3 bases are TGTGCCAGCAGCTCCCTATCGGGGGGAGTTTCCTACAATGAGCAGTTCTTC. The encoded protein is CASSSLSGGVSYNEQFF.

The gene calls are TRBV9 and TRBJ2-3; 9 bases are shared with TRBD2. Germline-derived CDR1 and CDR2 are SGDLS and YYNGEE. The V and J ends lost 6 bases and 0 bases, in that order; junction bases with no gene match: 2. The CDR3 has 14 amino acids. The CDR3 here is CASTSGVSTDTQYF. As DNA, the CDR3 is TGTGCCAGCACTAGCGGGGTTAGCACAGATACGCAGTATTTT.

J is TRBJ2-7 and V is TRBV6-6; D perhaps matches TRBD2 (5 bases). Germline lookup yields CDR1 MNHNY and CDR2 SVGAGI (reference sequence). The V and J ends lost 2 bases and 4 bases respectively, with 15 bases between them. The length of the CDR3 is 15 residues. Here the CDR3 DNA reads TGTGCCAGCAGTTACGCGGGCGGAAGGATTTACGAGCAGTACTTC. Encoded protein: CASSYAGGRIYEQYF.

The table lists this clonotype with a few counts. This chain uses TRBV20-1 with TRBJ2-5; D may be TRBD2 (7 bases). Trimming pared 6 bases from V and 4 bases from J, leaving 15 bases between. The germline gives CDR1 DFQATT, CDR2 SNEGSKA (reference sequence). The CDR3 is 13 amino acids. The CDR3 DNA is TGCAGTGCGCTTGGGGGGGCTGTAGAGACCCAGTACTTC. Amino acid sequence: CSALGGAVETQYF.

The count of this clonotype is one. This CDR3 reads CASSVGDKAYNEQYF. The CDR3, as DNA: TGTGCCAGCAGCGTAGGGGACAAAGCCTACAATGAGCAGTACTTC. The chain is built from TRBV9 and TRBJ2-5; tentatively, D is TRBD1 (6 bases). V was cut by 0 bases and J by 11 bases, with 20 bases left in between. The CDR3 sequence is 15 residues long. CDR1 is SGDLS, CDR2 YYNGEE, per germline. Filled out from reference TRBV9 and TRBJ2-5, the complete variable domain reads DSGVTQTPKHLITATGQRVTLRCSPRSGDLSVYWYQQSLDQGLQFLIQYYNGEERAKGNILERFSAQQFPDLHSELNLSSLELGDSALYFCASSVGDKAYNEQYFGPGTRLLVL.

The CDR3: CSASERDPYEQYF. Written as DNA, the CDR3 is TGCAGTGCTTCCGAAAGGGACCCCTACGAGCAGTACTTC. V gene TRBV20-1 combines with J gene TRBJ2-7; D tentatively fits TRBD1 or TRBD2 (5 bases each). CDR1 and CDR2 (germline): DFQATT, SNEGSKA (reference sequence). V shed 5 bases and J shed 2 bases, with 13 bases lying between them. The CDR3 has 13 amino acids.

The chain couples TRBV4-1 to TRBJ2-1; a possible D gene is TRBD2 (6 bases). The CDR3 runs 17 residues. The V gene's germline CDR1 is MGHRA and CDR2 YSYEKL. Between the trimmed V and J ends, which lost 4 bases and 7 bases, there was a span of 23 bases. CDR3 amino acids: CASSRGGPAVLGNEQFF. As DNA, the CDR3 is TGCGCCAGCAGCCGAGGAGGGCCAGCGGTCCTGGGGAATGAGCAGTTCTTC.

V is TRBV25-1 and J is TRBJ2-4; 8 nucleotides agree with TRBD2. The J call may not be correct, given that the DNA end is closer to TRBJ2-5. Germline V gene data show CDR1 as MGHDK and CDR2 as SYGVNS. The CDR3 has 14 residues. The CDR3 reads CASSLAGKAETQYF. The CDR3 DNA reads as TGTGCCAGCAGTTTAGCGGGGAAGGCTGAGACCCAGTACTTC.

The rearrangement uses TRBV29-1 and TRBJ2-7; 11 positions agree with TRBD2. The CDR3 has 16 residues. Germline loops: CDR1 SQVTM, CDR2 ANQGSEA. Trimming cost V 4 bases and J 7 bases; bases outside gene matches: 15. CDR3 nucleotide sequence: TGCAGCGTTGGAGACTTAGCGGGAGGGTCCTACAATGAGCAGTACTTC. It encodes CSVGDLAGGSYNEQYF.

This clonotype was found a few times. The rearrangement joins TRBV6-6 to TRBJ2-5; 7 bases align to TRBD2. Germline V gene data show CDR1 as MNHNY and CDR2 as SVGAGI (reference sequence). There are 13 residues in the CDR3. V was pared by 2 bases and J by 5 bases, with 2 bases of the junction left unmatched. The CDR3 protein is CASSYRGVETQYF. CDR3 DNA: TGTGCCAGCAGTTACCGGGGGGTGGAGACCCAGTACTTC.

This clonotype was counted ten times or more. CDR3 residues: CASSPGGSSYNEQFF. The DNA of the CDR3 is TGTGCCAGCAGCCCCGGGGGCAGCTCCTACAATGAGCAGTTCTTC. The genes are TRBV9 and TRBJ2-1; D is tentatively TRBD1 or TRBD2 (6 bases each). The CDR3 contains 15 residues. Germline CDR1 reads SGDLS; CDR2 reads YYNGEE. Trimming pared 4 bases from V and 0 bases from J, leaving 11 bases between.

The chain recombines TRBV11-1 with TRBJ2-2; 14 bases fit TRBD2. V dropped 5 bases and J dropped 5; count of bases not matched to a gene: 4. CDR1 and CDR2 from the germline V gene are SGHAT and FQDESV (reference sequence). This CDR3 is 16 amino acids long. CDR3 nucleotide sequence: TGTGCCAGCAGCGGAGGACTAGCGGGGGGAACCGGGGAGCTGTTTTTT. This translates into CASSGGLAGGTGELFF.